This T cell receptor (beta chain) was documented in a study of low-dose radiotherapy and immunotherapy resistance in tumors (dated by TCRdb to 2022 to 2024). With regard to the full study: In Cohort 1, 0.5 Gy per fraction was delivered every 2 weeks, and a total PTV dose of 6.5 Gy was prescribed. Every two weeks, patients got intravenous cyclophosphamide at 200 mg/m2, given one day ahead of each radiation and immunotherapy administration. Randomization of trial participants into treatment groups was not performed. Eight patients were included in the translational analysis: three from the first dose cohort and the first five from the second dose cohort. Patients were given nivolumab as a 240 mg flat dose every two weeks and ipilimumab at 1 mg/kg every six weeks, with both drugs delivered intravenously. Starting on cycle 1 day 1, patients took 300 mg of aspirin by mouth once daily for four cycles. For Cohort 2, the dose was 1 Gy per fraction given every two weeks, adding up to 13 Gy in total across 26 weeks.

The time point label here, explained by the study, means: after trial treatment. Taken with the paper, the label for treatment or condition translates to: LDRT plus nivolumab, ipilimumab, low-dose cyclophosphamide and aspirin (RACIN trial). Donors were enrolled in RACIN, a single-arm phase I dose-escalation trial combining nivolumab, ipilimumab, aspirin, low-dose cyclophosphamide and low-dose radiotherapy. Patients with advanced, TIL-negative solid tumors were considered eligible. V is cut by 8 bases and J by 1 base, and the space between the germline ends is 11 bases. CDR1 SNHLY and CDR2 FYNNEI are derived from the germline V gene. From its cysteine to its phenylalanine, the CDR3 spans 13 amino acids. The sequence is cut down to CDR3 DNA, 39 bases in frame from base 1. This sample was sequenced with an Illumina HiSeq 2500. Superscript III and a set of TRAV- and TRBV-specific primers were used to synthesize first-strand cDNA, so that both TCRalpha and TCRbeta chains were covered. A roughly 19-cycle PCR with Phusion amplified the TCRs, pairing a constant-region primer with the adapter that was attached to the V primers. Isolated mRNA was amplified with the MessageAmp II aRNA Amplification Kit, using a roughly 15-hour in vitro transcription at 37°C. The Dynabeads mRNA DIRECT Purification Kit was used to isolate mRNA for TCR sequencing. A second approximately 23-cycle Phusion PCR added indexed Illumina adapters, and products were purified with AMPure XP beads. The paper's processing steps were these. Using custom Perl scripts, TCR sequences that encoded the same protein were pooled, out-of-frame sequences were dropped, and the abundance of each clonotype was calculated. TCR sequences supported by only a single read were excluded from analysis. Shannon entropy, Gini index, clonality, richness, and the frequency of TCRs shared between repertoires were included as repertoire metrics. The public sequencing data were trimmed at Q25 with fastp and processed into clonotypes with MiXCR by TCRdb, which kept only in-frame beta chains. All rows with the same CDR3 protein become a single entry with the most common DNA and genes. TCRdb, not the authors, supplied the V and J calls. For this sample there are under 90,000 distinct CDR3 sequences; under 20% appear just once. Approximately 1.5% of the sample goes to the ten largest clones.

This clonotype appeared many times. Its antigen is currently not known. No base quality information exists; no much larger clone differs at one position. The sequence links TRBV2 to TRBJ1-1; TRBD1 is possibly the D segment (6 matching bases). Specimen: PBMCs, collected after low-dose radiotherapy plus immunotherapy. This receptor was obtained from a male donor with prostate cancer. The DNA reads TGTGCCAGCGCCTGGACAGAGAACACTGAAGCTTTCTTT. Protein translation: CASAWTENTEAFF.